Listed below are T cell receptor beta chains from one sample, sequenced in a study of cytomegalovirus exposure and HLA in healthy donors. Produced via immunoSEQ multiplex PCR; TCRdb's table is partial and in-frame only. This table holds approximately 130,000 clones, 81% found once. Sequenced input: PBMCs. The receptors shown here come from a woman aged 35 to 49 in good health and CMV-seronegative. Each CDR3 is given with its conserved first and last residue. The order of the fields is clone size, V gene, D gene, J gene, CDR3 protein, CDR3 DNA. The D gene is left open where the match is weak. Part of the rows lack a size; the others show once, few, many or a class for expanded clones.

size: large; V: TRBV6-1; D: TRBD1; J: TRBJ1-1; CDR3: CASGRTGGPEAFF; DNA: TGTGCCAGCGGCAGGACAGGGGGGCCTGAAGCTTTCTTT
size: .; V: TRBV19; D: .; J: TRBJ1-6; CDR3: CASTPPGSSYNSPLHF; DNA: TGTGCCAGTACCCCCCCCGGGAGCTCCTATAATTCACCCCTCCACTTT
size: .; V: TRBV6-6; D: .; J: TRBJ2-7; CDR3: CASGGALGNEQYF; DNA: TGTGCCAGCGGGGGGGCGCTGGGAAACGAGCAGTACTTC
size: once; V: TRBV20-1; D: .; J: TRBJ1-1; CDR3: CSATTGTEAFF; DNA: TGCAGTGCAACCACTGGCACTGAAGCTTTCTTT
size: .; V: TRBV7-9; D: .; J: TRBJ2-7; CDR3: CASSRGFNYEQYF; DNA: TGTGCCAGCAGTAGAGGGTTCAACTACGAGCAGTACTTC
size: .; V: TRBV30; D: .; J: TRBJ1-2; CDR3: CAWSVYGEGDGYTF; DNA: TGTGCCTGGAGTGTATACGGAGAGGGGGATGGCTACACCTTC
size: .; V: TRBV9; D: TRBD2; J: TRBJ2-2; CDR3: CASSAQPGLAAMGGELFF; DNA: TGTGCCAGCAGCGCACAACCCGGACTAGCTGCTATGGGCGGGGAGCTGTTTTTT
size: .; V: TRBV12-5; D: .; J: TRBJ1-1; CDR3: CASGLDYTEAFF; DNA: TGTGCTAGTGGTTTGGACTACACTGAAGCTTTCTTT
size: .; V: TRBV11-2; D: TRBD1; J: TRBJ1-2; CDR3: CASSFQNRGQAGYTF; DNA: TGTGCCAGCAGCTTTCAAAACAGGGGGCAAGCGGGCTACACCTTC
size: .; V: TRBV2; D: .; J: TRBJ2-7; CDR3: CASSVGEGTSYEQYF; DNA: TGTGCCAGCAGTGTGGGTGAGGGCACTTCCTACGAGCAGTACTTC
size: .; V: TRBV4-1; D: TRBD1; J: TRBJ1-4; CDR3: CASRTGQGVFEKLFF; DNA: TGCGCCAGCAGGACGGGACAGGGGGTTTTTGAAAAACTGTTTTTT
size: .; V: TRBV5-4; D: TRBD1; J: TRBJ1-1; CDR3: CASSFDRVNTEAFF; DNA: TGTGCCAGCAGCTTCGACAGGGTGAACACTGAAGCTTTCTTT
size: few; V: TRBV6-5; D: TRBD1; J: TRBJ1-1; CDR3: CASSYSGTGVTEAFF; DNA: TGTGCCAGCAGTTACAGTGGGACAGGGGTCACTGAAGCTTTCTTT
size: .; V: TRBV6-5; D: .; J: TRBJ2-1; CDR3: CASSYSAGIGNEQFF; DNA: TGTGCCAGCAGTTACTCGGCAGGGATTGGGAATGAGCAGTTCTTC
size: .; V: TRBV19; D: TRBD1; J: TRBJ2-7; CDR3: CASSNRDRGGEQYF; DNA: TGTGCCAGTAGTAACCGGGACAGGGGCGGGGAGCAGTACTTC
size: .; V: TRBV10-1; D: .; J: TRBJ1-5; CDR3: CASRFGESNQPQHF; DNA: TGCGCCAGCAGATTCGGGGAGAGCAATCAGCCCCAGCATTTT
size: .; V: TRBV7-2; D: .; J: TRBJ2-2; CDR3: CASSLRAQPSPPGELFF; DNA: TGTGCCAGCAGCTTACGAGCGCAACCGTCCCCTCCCGGGGAGCTGTTTTTT
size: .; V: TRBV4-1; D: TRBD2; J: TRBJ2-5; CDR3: CASSQTGLAGINAGETQYF; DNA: TGCGCCAGCAGCCAGACGGGACTAGCGGGGATAAATGCAGGGGAGACCCAGTACTTC
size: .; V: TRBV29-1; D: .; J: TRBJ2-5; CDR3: CSVVGGNQETQYF; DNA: TGCAGCGTTGTTGGGGGGAACCAAGAGACCCAGTACTTC
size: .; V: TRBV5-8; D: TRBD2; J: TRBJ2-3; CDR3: CASSRRTSGRPDTQYF; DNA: TGTGCCAGCAGCCGAAGGACTAGCGGGCGGCCAGATACGCAGTATTTT
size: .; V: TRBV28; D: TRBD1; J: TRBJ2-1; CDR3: CASKYEQGASYNEQFF; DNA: TGTGCCAGCAAATATGAACAGGGGGCCTCCTACAATGAGCAGTTCTTC
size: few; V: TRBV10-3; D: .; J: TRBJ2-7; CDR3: CASGQSSSYEQYF; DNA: TGTGCCAGCGGACAGTCGAGCTCCTACGAGCAGTACTTC
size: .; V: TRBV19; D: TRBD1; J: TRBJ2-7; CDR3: CASSFGTGGASREQYF; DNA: TGTGCCAGTAGTTTTGGGACAGGGGGGGCCTCACGCGAGCAGTACTTC
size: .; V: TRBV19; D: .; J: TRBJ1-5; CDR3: CASSIGSGWNQPQHF; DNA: TGTGCCAGTAGTATAGGGTCAGGGTGGAATCAGCCCCAGCATTTT
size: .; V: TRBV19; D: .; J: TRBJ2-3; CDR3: CASSIDPWGGRDTQYF; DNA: TGTGCCAGTAGTATAGATCCGTGGGGGGGCCGTGATACGCAGTATTTT
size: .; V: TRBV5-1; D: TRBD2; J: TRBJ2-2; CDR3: CASSLGSSGGADGELFF; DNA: TGCGCCAGCAGCTTGGGGAGTAGCGGGGGGGCCGACGGGGAGCTGTTTTTT
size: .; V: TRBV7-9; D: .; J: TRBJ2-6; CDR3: CASSLAGGLLPGANVLTF; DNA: TGTGCCAGCAGCTTAGCTGGGGGACTGCTCCCTGGGGCCAACGTCCTGACTTTC
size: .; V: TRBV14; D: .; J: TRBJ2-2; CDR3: CASSPLLFNTGELFF; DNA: TGTGCCAGCAGCCCCTTGCTATTCAACACCGGGGAGCTGTTTTTT
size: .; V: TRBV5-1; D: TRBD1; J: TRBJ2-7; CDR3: CASSVGTGAYEQYF; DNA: TGCGCCAGCAGCGTGGGGACAGGAGCCTACGAGCAGTACTTC
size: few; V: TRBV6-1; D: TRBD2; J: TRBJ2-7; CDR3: CASRLAGGPNEQYF; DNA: TGTGCCAGCAGACTAGCGGGAGGGCCCAACGAGCAGTACTTC
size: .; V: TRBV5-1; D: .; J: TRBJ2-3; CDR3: CASSLVDSPDTQYF; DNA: TGCGCCAGCAGCTTGGTGGACTCGCCAGATACGCAGTATTTT
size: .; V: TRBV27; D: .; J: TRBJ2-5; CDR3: CASSYQGPQETQYF; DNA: TGTGCCAGCAGTTATCAGGGGCCCCAAGAGACCCAGTACTTC
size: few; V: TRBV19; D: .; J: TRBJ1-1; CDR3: CASKRIGRANTEAFF; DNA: TGTGCCAGTAAGAGGATAGGCAGGGCTAACACTGAAGCTTTCTTT
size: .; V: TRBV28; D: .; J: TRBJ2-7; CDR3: CASDHRGSLYEQYF; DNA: TGTGCCAGCGACCACCGCGGATCCCTGTACGAGCAGTACTTC
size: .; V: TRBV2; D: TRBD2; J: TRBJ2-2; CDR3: CASRGSGRATGELFF; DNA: TGTGCCAGCAGGGGTAGCGGGAGGGCCACCGGGGAGCTGTTTTTT
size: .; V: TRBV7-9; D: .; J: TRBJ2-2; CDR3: CASSLGTNTGELFF; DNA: TGTGCCAGCAGCTTAGGGACTAACACCGGGGAGCTGTTTTTT
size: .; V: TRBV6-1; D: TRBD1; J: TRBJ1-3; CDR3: CASSGTGGRDTIYF; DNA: TGTGCCAGCAGTGGAACAGGGGGCCGGGACACCATATATTTT
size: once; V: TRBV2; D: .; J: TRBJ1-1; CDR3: CASSERGATVNTEAFF; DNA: TGTGCCAGCAGTGAACGGGGGGCTACGGTGAACACTGAAGCTTTCTTT
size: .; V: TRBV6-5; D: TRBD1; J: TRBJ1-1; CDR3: CASSLAGTGGVEAFF; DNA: TGTGCCAGCAGTCTTGCCGGGACAGGGGGGGTTGAAGCTTTCTTT
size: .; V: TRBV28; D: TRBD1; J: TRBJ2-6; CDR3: CASSRTGRGSLTF; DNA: TGTGCCAGCAGCCGGACAGGGAGAGGTTCGCTGACTTTC
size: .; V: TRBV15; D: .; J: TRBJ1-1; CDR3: CATSRSRTIITEAFF; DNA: TGTGCCACCAGCAGATCCAGGACTATAATCACTGAAGCTTTCTTT
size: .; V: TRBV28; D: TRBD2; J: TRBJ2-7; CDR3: CASKASAGGLYEQYF; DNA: TGTGCCAGCAAAGCGAGCGCGGGAGGACTCTACGAGCAGTACTTC
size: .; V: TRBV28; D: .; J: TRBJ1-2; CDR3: CASNVPGHPLGYTF; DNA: TGTGCCAGCAATGTGCCGGGACACCCTTTAGGCTACACCTTC
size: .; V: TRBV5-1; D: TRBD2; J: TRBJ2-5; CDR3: CASSVTSSQETQYF; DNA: TGCGCCAGCAGCGTGACTAGCTCCCAAGAGACCCAGTACTTC